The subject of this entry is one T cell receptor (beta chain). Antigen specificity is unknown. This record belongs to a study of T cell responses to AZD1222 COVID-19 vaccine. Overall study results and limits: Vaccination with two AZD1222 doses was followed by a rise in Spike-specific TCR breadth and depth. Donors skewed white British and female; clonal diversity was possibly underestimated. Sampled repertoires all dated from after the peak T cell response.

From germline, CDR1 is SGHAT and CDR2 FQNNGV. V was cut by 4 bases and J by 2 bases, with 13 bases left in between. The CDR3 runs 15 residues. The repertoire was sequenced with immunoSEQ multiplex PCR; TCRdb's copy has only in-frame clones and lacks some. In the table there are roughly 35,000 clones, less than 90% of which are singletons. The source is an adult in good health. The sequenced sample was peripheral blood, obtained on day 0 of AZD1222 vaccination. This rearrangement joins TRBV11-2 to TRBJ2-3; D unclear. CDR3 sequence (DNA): TGTGCCAGCAGCTCTCCAGTGGCAAACACAGATACGCAGTATTTT. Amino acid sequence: CASSSPVANTDTQYF. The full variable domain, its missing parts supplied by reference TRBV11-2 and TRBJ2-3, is EAGVAQSPRYKIIEKRQSVAFWCNPISGHATLYWYQQILGQGPKLLIQFQNNGVVDDSQLPKDRFSAERLKGVDSTLKIQPAKLEDSAVYLCASSSPVANTDTQYFGPGTRLTVL.